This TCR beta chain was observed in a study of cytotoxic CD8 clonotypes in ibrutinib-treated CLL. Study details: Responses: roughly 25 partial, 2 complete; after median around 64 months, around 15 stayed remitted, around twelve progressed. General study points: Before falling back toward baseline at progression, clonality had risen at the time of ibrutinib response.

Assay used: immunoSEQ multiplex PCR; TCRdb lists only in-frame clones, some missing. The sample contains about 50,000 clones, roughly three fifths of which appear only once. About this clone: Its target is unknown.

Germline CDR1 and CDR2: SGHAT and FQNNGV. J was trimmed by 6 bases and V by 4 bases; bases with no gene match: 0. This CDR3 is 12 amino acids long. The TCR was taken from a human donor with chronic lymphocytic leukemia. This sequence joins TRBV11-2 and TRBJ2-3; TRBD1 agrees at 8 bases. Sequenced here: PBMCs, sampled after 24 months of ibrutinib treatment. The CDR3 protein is CASSYRGDTQYF. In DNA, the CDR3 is TGTGCCAGCAGCTACAGGGGGGATACGCAGTATTTT.